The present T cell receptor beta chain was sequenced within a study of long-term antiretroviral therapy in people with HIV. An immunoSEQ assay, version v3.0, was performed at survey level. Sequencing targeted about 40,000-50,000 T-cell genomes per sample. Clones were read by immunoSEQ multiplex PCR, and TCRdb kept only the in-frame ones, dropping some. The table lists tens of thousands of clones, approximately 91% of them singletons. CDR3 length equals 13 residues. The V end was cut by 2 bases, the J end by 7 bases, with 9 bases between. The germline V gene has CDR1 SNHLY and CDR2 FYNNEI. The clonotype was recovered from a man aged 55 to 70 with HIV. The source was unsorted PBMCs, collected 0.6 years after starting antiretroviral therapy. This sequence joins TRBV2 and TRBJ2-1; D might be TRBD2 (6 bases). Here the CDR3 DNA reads TGTGCCAGCAGTGAAAACCGGGGGAATGAGCAGTTCTTC. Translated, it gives CASSENRGNEQFF.